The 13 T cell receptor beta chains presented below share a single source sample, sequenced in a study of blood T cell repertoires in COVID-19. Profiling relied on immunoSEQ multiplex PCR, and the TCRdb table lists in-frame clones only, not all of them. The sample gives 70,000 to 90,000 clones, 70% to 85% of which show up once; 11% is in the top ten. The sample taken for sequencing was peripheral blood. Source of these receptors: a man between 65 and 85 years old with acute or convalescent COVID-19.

The CDR3 nucleotides are TGCGCCAGCAGCCCCCTGGACAGGTCCACCCTAGAGCAGTACGTC. Translating gives CASSPLDRSTLEQYV. The V and J genes are TRBV23-1 and TRBJ2-7; TRBD1 matches 7 bases. TRBV23-1 falls under the ORF class, with uncertain function. J lost 7 bases, V lost 6 bases, and 15 bases had no gene match. The CDR3 is 15 amino acids.

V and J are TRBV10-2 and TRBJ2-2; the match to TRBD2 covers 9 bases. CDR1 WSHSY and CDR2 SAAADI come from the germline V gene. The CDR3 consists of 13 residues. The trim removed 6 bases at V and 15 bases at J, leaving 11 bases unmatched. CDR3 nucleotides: TGCGCCAGCAGGGGGGGTAGCGGGGGCGGAATGTTTTTT. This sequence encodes CASRGGSGGGMFF.

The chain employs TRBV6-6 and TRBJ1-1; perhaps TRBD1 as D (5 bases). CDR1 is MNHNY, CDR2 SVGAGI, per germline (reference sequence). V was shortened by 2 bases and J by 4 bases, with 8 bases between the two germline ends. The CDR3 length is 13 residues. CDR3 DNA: TGTGCCAGCAGTTACACGGGGGTCACTGAAGCTTTCTTT. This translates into CASSYTGVTEAFF.

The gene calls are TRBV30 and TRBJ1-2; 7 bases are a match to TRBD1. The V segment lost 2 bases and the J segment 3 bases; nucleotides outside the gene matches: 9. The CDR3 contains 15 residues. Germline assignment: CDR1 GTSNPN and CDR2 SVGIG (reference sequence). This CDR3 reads CAWSPTGTAHYGYTF. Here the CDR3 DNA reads TGTGCCTGGAGTCCTACCGGGACAGCTCACTATGGCTACACCTTC.

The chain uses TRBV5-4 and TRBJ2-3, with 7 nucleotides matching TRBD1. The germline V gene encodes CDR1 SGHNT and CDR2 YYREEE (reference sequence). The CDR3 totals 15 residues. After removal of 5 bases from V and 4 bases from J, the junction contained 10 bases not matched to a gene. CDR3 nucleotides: TGTGCCAGCAGTCTCGACAGGGATTGGGCAGATACGCAGTATTTT. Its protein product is CASSLDRDWADTQYF.

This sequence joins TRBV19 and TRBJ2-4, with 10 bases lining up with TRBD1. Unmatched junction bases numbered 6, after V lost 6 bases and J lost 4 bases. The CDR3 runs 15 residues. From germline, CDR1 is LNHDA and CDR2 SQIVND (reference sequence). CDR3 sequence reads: CASSPGQGGKNIQYF. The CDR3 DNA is TGTGCCAGTAGCCCCGGACAGGGGGGAAAAAACATTCAGTACTTC.

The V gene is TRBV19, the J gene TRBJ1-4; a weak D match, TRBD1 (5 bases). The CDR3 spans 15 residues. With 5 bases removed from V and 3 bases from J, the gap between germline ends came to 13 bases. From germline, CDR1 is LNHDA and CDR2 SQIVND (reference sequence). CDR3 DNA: TGTGCCAGTAGTCCTCGTACGACAGCTAATGAAAAACTGTTTTTT. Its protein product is CASSPRTTANEKLFF.

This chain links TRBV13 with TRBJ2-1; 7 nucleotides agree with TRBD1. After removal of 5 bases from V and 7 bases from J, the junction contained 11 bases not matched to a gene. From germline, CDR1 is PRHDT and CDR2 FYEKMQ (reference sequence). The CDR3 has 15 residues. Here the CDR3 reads CASSNDRVGTNEQFF. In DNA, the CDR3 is TGTGCCAGCAGCAATGACAGGGTCGGGACGAATGAGCAGTTCTTC.

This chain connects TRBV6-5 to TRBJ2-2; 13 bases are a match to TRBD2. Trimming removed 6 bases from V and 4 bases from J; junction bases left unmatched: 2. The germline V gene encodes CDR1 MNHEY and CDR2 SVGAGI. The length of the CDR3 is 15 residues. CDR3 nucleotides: TGTGCCAGCAGGCGGACTAGCGGGGGCACCGGGGAGCTGTTTTTT. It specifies CASRRTSGGTGELFF.

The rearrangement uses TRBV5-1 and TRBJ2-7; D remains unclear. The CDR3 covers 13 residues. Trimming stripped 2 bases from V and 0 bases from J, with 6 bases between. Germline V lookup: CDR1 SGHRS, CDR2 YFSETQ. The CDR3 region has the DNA TGCGCCAGCAGCTTACATATCTCCTACGAGCAGTACTTC. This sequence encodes CASSLHISYEQYF.

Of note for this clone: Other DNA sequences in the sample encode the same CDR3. The CDR3 DNA is TGTGCCAGCAGCTTAGCGGGAGGCCGCACAGATACGCAGTATTTT. This translates into CASSLAGGRTDTQYF. V is TRBV7-9 and J is TRBJ2-3; TRBD2 might be the D (6 bases). The CDR3 has 15 amino acids. Germline CDR1 is SEHNR and CDR2 is FQNEAQ (reference sequence). The ends were cut back, 0 bases at V and 1 base at J, with 8 bases in the middle.

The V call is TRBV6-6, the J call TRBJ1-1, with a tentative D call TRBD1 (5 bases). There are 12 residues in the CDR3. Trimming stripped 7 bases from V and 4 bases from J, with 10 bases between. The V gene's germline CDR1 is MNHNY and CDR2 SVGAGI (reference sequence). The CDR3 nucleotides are TGTGCCAGCATCCAGGGAGGCACTGAAGCTTTCTTT. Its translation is CASIQGGTEAFF.

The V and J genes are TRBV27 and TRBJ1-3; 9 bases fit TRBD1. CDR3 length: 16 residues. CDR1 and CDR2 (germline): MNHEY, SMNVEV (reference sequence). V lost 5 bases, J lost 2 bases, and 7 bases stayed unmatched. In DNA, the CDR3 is TGTGCCAGCAGTCCGGACAGGGGTATAACTGGAAACACCATATATTTT. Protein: CASSPDRGITGNTIYF.